A single sample is the source of the 19 T cell receptor beta chains below, sequenced in a study of blood T cell repertoires in COVID-19 (TCRdb year 2020). Libraries were built with the immunoSEQ multiplex PCR assay. The table was pulled from immuneACCESS by TCRdb, which kept in-frame rearrangements only. Such tables lose some clones; where checked, under half of the loss comes from unresolved V genes, and the rest has no known cause. This sample comprises approximately 98,000 clones, about 80% of them detected only once. The top ten hold around 4.1% of the sample. The sequenced material came from peripheral blood. These receptors all stem from a man aged 55 to 70 with acute or convalescent COVID-19.

The rearrangement joins TRBV19 to TRBJ2-1; possibly TRBD2 for D (5 bases). Germline V gene sequence: CDR1 LNHDA, CDR2 SQIVND (reference sequence). Deletions cut 6 bases from V and 5 bases from J, with 11 bases between. The CDR3 consists of 13 residues. Here the CDR3 DNA reads TGTGCCAGTAGATCGCTAGCCCACAATGAGCAGTTCTTC. Amino acid sequence: CASRSLAHNEQFF.

The V and J genes are TRBV9 and TRBJ1-4; TRBD1 might be the D (6 bases). This CDR3 comprises 15 residues. The germline gives CDR1 SGDLS, CDR2 YYNGEE. V was pared by 5 bases and J by 0 bases, with 11 bases between. CDR3 DNA sequence: TGTGCCAGCAGTAACAGGGCTTCAACTAATGAAAAACTGTTTTTT. This gives the protein CASSNRASTNEKLFF.

V and J are TRBV6-5 and TRBJ1-6; TRBD1 is a possible D gene (5 bases). V lost 4 bases to trimming and J lost 0 bases, with 10 bases between them. From germline, CDR1 is MNHEY and CDR2 SVGAGI. The CDR3 is 16 residues long. The CDR3 protein is CASSSPQGSYNSPLHF. In DNA form, the CDR3 reads TGTGCCAGCAGTTCCCCCCAGGGCTCCTATAATTCACCCCTCCACTTT.

The CDR3 sequence: CAWIPRDEQFF. CDR3 DNA sequence: TGTGCCTGGATACCGCGCGATGAGCAGTTCTTC. V usage is TRBV30 and J usage is TRBJ2-1; D is unclear. From germline, CDR1 is GTSNPN and CDR2 SVGIG (reference sequence). V was shortened by 4 bases and J by 8 bases, with 9 bases between the two germline ends. There are 11 residues in the CDR3.

J is TRBJ2-1 and V is TRBV9; TRBD2 agrees at 7 bases. V was clipped by 2 bases and J by 9 bases; unmatched bases: 5. This CDR3 has 13 amino acids. Germline V gene data show CDR1 as SGDLS and CDR2 as YYNGEE. Here the CDR3 reads CASSVGREFEQFF. Here the CDR3 DNA reads TGTGCCAGCAGCGTTGGGCGGGAGTTTGAGCAGTTCTTC.

This chain joins TRBV10-3 and TRBJ1-1, with D possibly TRBD1 on 5 matching bases. The length of the CDR3 is 15 residues. Germline V lookup: CDR1 ENHRY, CDR2 SYGVKD. The ends were cut back, 5 bases at V and 0 bases at J, with 13 bases in the middle. Here the CDR3 reads CAISTGFNLNTEAFF. DNA of the CDR3: TGTGCCATCAGTACAGGTTTCAACCTGAACACTGAAGCTTTCTTT.

The chain links TRBV10-2 to TRBJ1-2, with TRBD1 as a possible D gene (5 bases). Trimming left V 8 bases short and J 2 bases short, with 15 bases between. The CDR3 spans 14 residues. Germline values: CDR1 WSHSY, CDR2 SAAADI. CDR3 nucleotide sequence: TGCGCCAGCGTAAAAGGGGAGGGAAACTATGGCTACACCTTC. Translated, it gives CASVKGEGNYGYTF.

The table lists this clone with a few counts. V usage is TRBV6-2 or TRBV6-3 and J usage is TRBJ2-1; 8 bases are a match to TRBD2. This CDR3 spans 15 amino acids. V lost 6 bases and J lost 4; bases outside the gene matches: 8. The germline CDR1 and CDR2 sequences are MNHEY and SVGEGT. CDR3 amino acids: CASSPPGGDYNEQFF. CDR3 in DNA: TGTGCCAGCAGCCCCCCCGGGGGGGATTACAATGAGCAGTTCTTC.

The chain employs TRBV30 and TRBJ2-7; no definite D call. This CDR3 is built from 13 residues. The germline CDR1 and CDR2 sequences are GTSNPN and SVGIG (reference sequence). Trimming left V 0 bases short and J 6 bases short, with 12 bases between. CDR3 bases: TGTGCCTGGAGTGTTAGATCCCTCTCCGAGCAGTACTTC. It yields the protein CAWSVRSLSEQYF.

This chain joins TRBV27 and TRBJ2-6; D uncertain. This CDR3 is 15 amino acids long. Per the germline V gene, CDR1 is MNHEY and CDR2 is SMNVEV (reference sequence). V lost 6 bases, J lost 2 bases, and 11 bases lay in between. Here the CDR3 DNA reads TGTGCCAGCAGCCCCTTCGTCGCTGGGGCCAACGTCCTGACTTTC. Translating gives CASSPFVAGANVLTF.

This clone turned up a few times. Additional DNA sequences in this sample encode the identical CDR3. The chain employs TRBV13 and TRBJ2-3; no definite D call. This CDR3 contains 16 residues. Trimming removed 4 bases at V and 0 bases at J, with 14 bases between. From germline, CDR1 is PRHDT and CDR2 FYEKMQ (reference sequence). In DNA, the CDR3 is TGTGCCAGCAGCTCCTTAGCCGGAACTAGCACAGATACGCAGTATTTT. Amino acids: CASSSLAGTSTDTQYF.

The chain has TRBV5-1 and TRBJ2-1; 8 nucleotides match TRBD1. Germline V gene data show CDR1 as SGHRS and CDR2 as YFSETQ. Trimming cost V 3 bases and J 6 bases; bases outside gene matches: 8. The CDR3 is 15 amino acids. The CDR3 region is CASSSTGEPSNEQFF. CDR3 DNA sequence: TGCGCCAGCAGCTCGACAGGGGAGCCTTCCAATGAGCAGTTCTTC.

The chain has TRBV19 and TRBJ1-6; D remains ambiguous. With 0 bases removed from V and 6 bases from J, the gap between germline ends came to 12 bases. Germline lookup yields CDR1 LNHDA and CDR2 SQIVND (reference sequence). The CDR3 is 16 amino acids. The CDR3 DNA is TGTGCCAGTAGTATAGATGGAGAAAGGCTTAATTCACCCCTCCACTTT. This codes for CASSIDGERLNSPLHF.

The chain uses TRBV21-1 and TRBJ2-5; the table assigns TRBD2, which was not confirmed against the DNA. TRBV21-1 is marked as a pseudogene. This CDR3 contains 21 residues. In DNA form, the CDR3 reads TGTGCCAGCAGCAAAGCGGAAATGGACACCAATCCCGAGCGGGAACAAGAGACCCAGTACTTC. This codes for CASSKAEMDTNPEREQETQYF.

The chain joins TRBV6-1 to TRBJ2-5, with 7 bases aligning to TRBD1. CDR3 length equals 16 residues. Germline loops: CDR1 MNHNS, CDR2 SASEGT. The trim removed 3 bases at V and 1 base at J, leaving 8 bases unmatched. The CDR3 reads CASSEVGTVLQETQYF. In DNA, the CDR3 is TGTGCCAGCAGTGAGGTCGGGACAGTCCTCCAAGAGACCCAGTACTTC.

The CDR3 region is CASSPLQGV. CDR3 bases: TGCGCCAGCAGCCCTCTTCAGGGGGTC. The chain combines TRBV10-1 with TRBJ2-7, with D possibly being TRBD1 (6 bases). This CDR3 is built from 9 residues. Germline CDR1 and CDR2: WNHNN and SYGVQD (reference sequence).

This rearrangement joins TRBV7-2 to TRBJ1-4; 10 bases are shared with TRBD1. The CDR3 sequence is 17 residues long. CDR1 and CDR2 from the germline V gene are SGHTA and FQGNSA. After removal of 1 base from V and 10 bases from J, the junction contained 12 bases not matched to a gene. CDR3 residues: CASSLVPFGTGVAKLFF. CDR3 bases: TGTGCCAGCAGCTTAGTCCCATTTGGGACAGGGGTGGCAAAACTGTTTTTT.

The rearrangement links TRBV5-6 to TRBJ2-2, with D perhaps matching TRBD2 (6 bases). The ends were cut back, 7 bases at V and 4 bases at J, with 17 bases in the middle. Germline values: CDR1 SGHDT, CDR2 YYEEEE. The CDR3 loop spans 15 amino acids. The chain's CDR3 is CASLLFAGSTGELFF. The CDR3 nucleotides read TGTGCCAGCCTCCTCTTTGCGGGGAGCACCGGGGAGCTGTTTTTT.

The V and J genes are TRBV6-5 and TRBJ2-7; a weak D match, TRBD2 (5 bases). This CDR3 contains 12 residues. Germline CDR1 reads MNHEY; CDR2 reads SVGAGI. The V end was cut by 7 bases, the J end by 4 bases, with 11 bases between. CDR3 in DNA: TGTGCCAGCATTTCCGCGGGTTACGAGCAGTACTTC. Protein sequence: CASISAGYEQYF.